The rows below give T cell receptor beta chains drawn from one sample of a study of metastatic and nonmetastatic thyroid tumors. Via MiXCR, TCRdb re-called the PCR reads. Altogether approximately 70,000 clones are present, roughly 4.1% being singletons, with the ten largest covering about a fifth. The source material was blood. The receptors were gathered from a female donor with papillary thyroid cancer or a benign thyroid nodule (not recorded which). Some clones in this sample may be carry-over from other donors' samples. Both conserved end residues are part of each CDR3. The order of the fields is V gene, clone size, D gene, CDR3 length, J gene, CDR3 DNA, CDR3 protein. D genes are given only for firm matches. Only some rows state a clone size, as once, few, many or a class for expanded clones.

v_gene: TRBV6-1
abundance: many
d_gene: .
len: 12
j_gene: TRBJ1-1
CDR3nt: TGTGCCAGTAGGACTCCGAACACTGAAGCTTTCTTT
CDR3aa: CASRTPNTEAFF

v_gene: TRBV2
abundance: .
d_gene: .
len: 11
j_gene: TRBJ2-5
CDR3nt: TGTGCCAGCAGTGAATGGGAGACCCAGTACTTC
CDR3aa: CASSEWETQYF

v_gene: TRBV20-1
abundance: many
d_gene: .
len: 18
j_gene: TRBJ2-7
CDR3nt: TGCAGTGCTAGACCCCAGGGTTTGGGGTCACGGGTTAGCTACGAGCAGTACTTC
CDR3aa: CSARPQGLGSRVSYEQYF

v_gene: TRBV6-1
abundance: few
d_gene: .
len: 13
j_gene: TRBJ1-2
CDR3nt: TGTGCCAGCAGTGAGTCTGGTTACTATGGCTACACCTTC
CDR3aa: CASSESGYYGYTF

v_gene: TRBV20-1
abundance: many
d_gene: .
len: 15
j_gene: TRBJ2-3
CDR3nt: TGCAGTGCTCCGGGACTACCGGGGGCCACAGATACGCAGTATTTT
CDR3aa: CSAPGLPGATDTQYF

v_gene: TRBV7-2
abundance: many
d_gene: TRBD2
len: 16
j_gene: TRBJ2-1
CDR3nt: TGTGCCAGCACCATCGACAGGACTAGCGGGAGGCATGAGCAGTTCTTC
CDR3aa: CASTIDRTSGRHEQFF

v_gene: TRBV28
abundance: .
d_gene: .
len: 15
j_gene: TRBJ1-5
CDR3nt: TGTGCCAGTAGAACAGACGAGGGGAGAAGTCAGCCCCAGCATTTT
CDR3aa: CASRTDEGRSQPQHF

v_gene: TRBV5-1
abundance: .
d_gene: .
len: 15
j_gene: TRBJ2-1
CDR3nt: TGCGCCAGCAGGACTTTGTCTGGCGGGAATACCGAGCAGTTCTTC
CDR3aa: CASRTLSGGNTEQFF

v_gene: TRBV28
abundance: few
d_gene: .
len: 14
j_gene: TRBJ2-7
CDR3nt: TGTGCCAGCAGTCCCACTATCGGGATGGACGAGCAGTACTTC
CDR3aa: CASSPTIGMDEQYF

v_gene: TRBV20-1
abundance: many
d_gene: .
len: 13
j_gene: TRBJ1-2
CDR3nt: TGCAGTGTCCAGGGCCCTTCTAACTATGGCTACACCTTC
CDR3aa: CSVQGPSNYGYTF

v_gene: TRBV28
abundance: many
d_gene: .
len: 16
j_gene: TRBJ2-1
CDR3nt: TGTGCCAGCAGTTTAAGAGGGCGGAGCTCCTACAATGAGCAGTTCTTC
CDR3aa: CASSLRGRSSYNEQFF

v_gene: TRBV10-3
abundance: many
d_gene: .
len: 15
j_gene: TRBJ2-7
CDR3nt: TGTGCCACGTGGGCCGGGACACTTGTGGCCTACGAGCAGTACTTC
CDR3aa: CATWAGTLVAYEQYF

v_gene: TRBV18
abundance: many
d_gene: .
len: 13
j_gene: TRBJ1-4
CDR3nt: TGTGCCAGCTCACTCGGGGTGGAAGTAAAACTGTTTTTT
CDR3aa: CASSLGVEVKLFF

v_gene: TRBV6-2/TRBV6-3
abundance: few
d_gene: TRBD2
len: 16
j_gene: TRBJ2-1
CDR3nt: TGTGCCAGCAGTTACTCGACTAGCGGTGGGGGCAATGAGCAGTTCTTC
CDR3aa: CASSYSTSGGGNEQFF

v_gene: TRBV20-1
abundance: many
d_gene: .
len: 12
j_gene: TRBJ1-5
CDR3nt: TGCAGTGCTGTCCAGGGTTTGGAGCCCCAGCATTTT
CDR3aa: CSAVQGLEPQHF

v_gene: TRBV3-1
abundance: many
d_gene: .
len: 15
j_gene: TRBJ2-1
CDR3nt: TGTGCCAGCAGCTCCCCCCCTCGCGGATACAATGAGCAGTTCTTC
CDR3aa: CASSSPPRGYNEQFF

v_gene: TRBV5-6
abundance: many
d_gene: .
len: 15
j_gene: TRBJ2-7
CDR3nt: TGTGCCAGCAGCTTGTATACCGGGACACTCTACGAGCAGTACTTC
CDR3aa: CASSLYTGTLYEQYF

v_gene: TRBV11-2
abundance: many
d_gene: .
len: 13
j_gene: TRBJ2-3
CDR3nt: TGTGCCAGCAGCTTAGACCTCACAGATACGCAGTATTTT
CDR3aa: CASSLDLTDTQYF

v_gene: TRBV20-1
abundance: many
d_gene: TRBD1
len: 15
j_gene: TRBJ1-5
CDR3nt: TGCAGTGGTTTGGGACAGGGGCCCGGCAATCAGCCCCAGCATTTT
CDR3aa: CSGLGQGPGNQPQHF

v_gene: TRBV18
abundance: .
d_gene: TRBD2
len: 18
j_gene: TRBJ2-1
CDR3nt: TGTGCCAGCTCACCGGCCAAAAAGGAGACTAGCGGGTCGGATGAGCAGTTCTTC
CDR3aa: CASSPAKKETSGSDEQFF

v_gene: TRBV7-3
abundance: many
d_gene: .
len: 16
j_gene: TRBJ2-7
CDR3nt: TGTGCCAGCAGCTTAATGGTGGGAGCTGGAACTTACGAGCAGTACTTC
CDR3aa: CASSLMVGAGTYEQYF

v_gene: TRBV20-1
abundance: .
d_gene: TRBD2
len: 14
j_gene: TRBJ2-1
CDR3nt: TGCAGTGCTAGCGATGGGACTAGCGGGAGACAGCAGTTCTTC
CDR3aa: CSASDGTSGRQQFF

v_gene: TRBV18
abundance: .
d_gene: TRBD1
len: 14
j_gene: TRBJ2-3
CDR3nt: TGTGCCAGCTCACCAGGACAGGCTGAAGATACGCAGTATTTT
CDR3aa: CASSPGQAEDTQYF

v_gene: TRBV5-8
abundance: .
d_gene: .
len: 15
j_gene: TRBJ1-3
CDR3nt: TGTGCCAGCAGCTTGACCGGGACTCCGGGAAACACCATATATTTT
CDR3aa: CASSLTGTPGNTIYF

v_gene: TRBV20-1
abundance: few
d_gene: .
len: 16
j_gene: TRBJ1-1
CDR3nt: TGCAGTGCTAGAGATTTTGGGGGTTCCGCCTTCACTGAAGCTTTCTTT
CDR3aa: CSARDFGGSAFTEAFF

v_gene: TRBV28
abundance: .
d_gene: TRBD1
len: 15
j_gene: TRBJ2-7
CDR3nt: TGTGATAGCAGTCACGGACAGGGGGGTACCTACGAGCAGTACTTC
CDR3aa: CDSSHGQGGTYEQYF

v_gene: TRBV20-1
abundance: many
d_gene: .
len: 16
j_gene: TRBJ1-5
CDR3nt: TGCAGTGCTAGTGAGGATTTCGGTGGCGGCAATCAGCCCCAGCATTTT
CDR3aa: CSASEDFGGGNQPQHF

v_gene: TRBV12-3/TRBV12-4
abundance: many
d_gene: .
len: 13
j_gene: TRBJ2-5
CDR3nt: TGTGCCAGCAGTTTCATGGGGGAAGAGACCCAGTACTTC
CDR3aa: CASSFMGEETQYF

v_gene: TRBV6-4
abundance: .
d_gene: .
len: 14
j_gene: TRBJ1-1
CDR3nt: TGTGCCAGCAGTGAAGGAGGGGAGGGCACTGAAGCTTTCTTT
CDR3aa: CASSEGGEGTEAFF

v_gene: TRBV2
abundance: many
d_gene: .
len: 12
j_gene: TRBJ2-1
CDR3nt: TGTGCCAGCAGCCTAGCGTACAATGAGCAGTTCTTC
CDR3aa: CASSLAYNEQFF

v_gene: TRBV13
abundance: many
d_gene: .
len: 15
j_gene: TRBJ2-7
CDR3nt: TGTGCCAGCAGCTTGGCGGGGGCGGGGGCCTACGAGCAGTACTTC
CDR3aa: CASSLAGAGAYEQYF

v_gene: TRBV28
abundance: many
d_gene: TRBD2
len: 15
j_gene: TRBJ2-7
CDR3nt: TGTGCCAGCAGTCCCGGGGGGGCTAGCTTGGGTGAGCAGTACTTC
CDR3aa: CASSPGGASLGEQYF

v_gene: TRBV27
abundance: few
d_gene: .
len: 13
j_gene: TRBJ2-3
CDR3nt: TGTGCCAGCAGGCACACAGGAACAGATACGCAGTATTTT
CDR3aa: CASRHTGTDTQYF

v_gene: TRBV6-1
abundance: many
d_gene: .
len: 15
j_gene: TRBJ2-2
CDR3nt: TGTGCCAGCAGTCCCCAGGGAGGCGGGACAGGGGAGCTGTTTTTT
CDR3aa: CASSPQGGGTGELFF